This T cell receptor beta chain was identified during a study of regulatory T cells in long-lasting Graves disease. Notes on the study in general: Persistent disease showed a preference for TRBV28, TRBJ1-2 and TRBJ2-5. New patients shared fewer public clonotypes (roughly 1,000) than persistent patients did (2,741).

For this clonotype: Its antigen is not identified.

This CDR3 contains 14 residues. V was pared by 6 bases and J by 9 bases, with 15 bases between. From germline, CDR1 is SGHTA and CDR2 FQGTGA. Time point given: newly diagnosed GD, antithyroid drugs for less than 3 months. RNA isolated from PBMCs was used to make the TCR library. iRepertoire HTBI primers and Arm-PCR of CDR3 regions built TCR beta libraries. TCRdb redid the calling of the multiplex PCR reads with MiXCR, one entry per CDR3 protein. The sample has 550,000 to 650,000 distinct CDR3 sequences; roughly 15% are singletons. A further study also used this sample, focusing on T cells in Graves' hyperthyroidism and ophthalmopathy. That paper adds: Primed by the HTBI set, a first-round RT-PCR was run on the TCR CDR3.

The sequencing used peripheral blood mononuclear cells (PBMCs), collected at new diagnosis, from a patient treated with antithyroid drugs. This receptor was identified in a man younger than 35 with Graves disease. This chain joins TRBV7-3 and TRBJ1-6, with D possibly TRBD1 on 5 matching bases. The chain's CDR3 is CASRGVFTSSPLHF. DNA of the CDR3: TGTGCCAGCAGGGGGGTTTTTACTTCTTCACCCCTCCACTTT.